These T cell receptor beta chains were read from a single sample in a study of OX40 agonist ivuxolimab in advanced cancers. Data came from immunoSEQ multiplex PCR; TCRdb stores just in-frame clones and leaves some out. The sample includes approximately 28,000 clones, 84% seen only once; the top ten take roughly a sixth. The material was CD4+ or CD8+ T cells sorted from blood, obtained in a trial of the OX40 agonist ivuxolimab. The origin of the receptors is an adult with an advanced solid tumor such as melanoma, head and neck, liver or kidney cancer. Both conserved end residues are part of each CDR3. Each record gives: V gene, D gene, clone size, J gene, CDR3 protein, CDR3 DNA. A D gene is named only where the DNA matches it firmly. Size is stated for part of the rows, as once, few or many counts, or as a class when the clone is expanded.

V: TRBV29-1
D: .
size: .
J: TRBJ1-1
CDR3: CSGVRGYGNTEAFF
DNA: TGCAGCGGTGTCCGGGGTTACGGGAACACTGAAGCTTTCTTT

V: TRBV28
D: TRBD2
size: .
J: TRBJ2-7
CDR3: CASSQRWRGGDYEQYF
DNA: TGTGCCAGCAGCCAGCGGTGGAGGGGAGGGGATTACGAGCAGTACTTC

V: TRBV4-1
D: .
size: .
J: TRBJ1-3
CDR3: CASSQNVGAWGNTIYF
DNA: TGCGCCAGCAGCCAAAACGTGGGCGCGTGGGGAAACACCATATATTTT

V: TRBV6-1
D: TRBD2
size: .
J: TRBJ2-1
CDR3: CASSEWTSGSYNEQFF
DNA: TGTGCCAGCAGTGAATGGACTAGCGGCTCCTACAATGAGCAGTTCTTC

V: TRBV4-1
D: TRBD1
size: few
J: TRBJ1-4
CDR3: CASSHFGTGAVGANEKLFF
DNA: TGCGCCAGCAGCCACTTCGGGACAGGGGCCGTTGGCGCTAATGAAAAACTGTTTTTT

V: TRBV13
D: .
size: .
J: TRBJ1-1
CDR3: CATPPGPESTEAFF
DNA: TGTGCCACTCCACCGGGACCCGAGTCTACTGAAGCTTTCTTT

V: TRBV27
D: .
size: once
J: TRBJ2-3
CDR3: CASSFGTTDTQYF
DNA: TGTGCCAGCAGTTTCGGCACCACAGATACGCAGTATTTT

V: TRBV6-1
D: TRBD1
size: .
J: TRBJ2-1
CDR3: CASSERGTVGFYYNEQFF
DNA: TGTGCCAGCAGTGAAAGAGGGACAGTGGGATTCTACTACAATGAGCAGTTCTTC

V: TRBV14
D: .
size: .
J: TRBJ2-3
CDR3: CASRQTGADTQYF
DNA: TGTGCCAGCAGGCAAACAGGCGCAGATACGCAGTATTTT

V: TRBV5-8
D: TRBD2
size: .
J: TRBJ2-1
CDR3: CASSLEGLAGDNEQFF
DNA: TGTGCCAGCAGCCTAGAGGGACTAGCGGGAGACAATGAGCAGTTCTTC

V: TRBV7-2
D: .
size: .
J: TRBJ2-1
CDR3: CASSVANEQFF
DNA: TGTGCCAGCAGCGTCGCCAATGAGCAGTTCTTC

V: TRBV28
D: TRBD2
size: .
J: TRBJ2-2
CDR3: CAVRPTGGPIGELFF
DNA: TGTGCCGTCCGTCCGACGGGGGGGCCGATCGGGGAGCTGTTTTTT

V: TRBV4-3
D: TRBD2
size: .
J: TRBJ2-7
CDR3: CASSRLLAENSYEQYF
DNA: TGCGCCAGCAGCCGCTTACTAGCGGAGAACTCCTACGAGCAGTACTTC

V: TRBV15
D: TRBD1
size: once
J: TRBJ2-5
CDR3: CATSRGTGDQETQYF
DNA: TGTGCCACCAGCAGAGGAACAGGGGACCAAGAGACCCAGTACTTC

V: TRBV27
D: .
size: .
J: TRBJ2-1
CDR3: CASSSYVGPYNEQFF
DNA: TGTGCCAGCAGTTCCTACGTGGGCCCCTACAATGAGCAGTTCTTC

V: TRBV19
D: .
size: .
J: TRBJ2-4
CDR3: CASSFGNIQYF
DNA: TGTGCCAGTAGTTTCGGAAACATTCAGTACTTC